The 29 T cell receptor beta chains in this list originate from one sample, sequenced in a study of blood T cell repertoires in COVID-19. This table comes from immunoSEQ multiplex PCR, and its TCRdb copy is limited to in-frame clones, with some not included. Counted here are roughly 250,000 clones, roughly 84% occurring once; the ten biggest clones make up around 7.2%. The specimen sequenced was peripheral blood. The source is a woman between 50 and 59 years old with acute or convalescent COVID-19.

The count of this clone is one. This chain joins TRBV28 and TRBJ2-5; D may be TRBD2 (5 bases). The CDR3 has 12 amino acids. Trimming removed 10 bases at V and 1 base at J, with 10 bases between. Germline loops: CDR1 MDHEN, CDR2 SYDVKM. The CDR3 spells CANRRPQETQYF. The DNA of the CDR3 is TGTGCCAACCGGAGGCCCCAAGAGACCCAGTACTTC.

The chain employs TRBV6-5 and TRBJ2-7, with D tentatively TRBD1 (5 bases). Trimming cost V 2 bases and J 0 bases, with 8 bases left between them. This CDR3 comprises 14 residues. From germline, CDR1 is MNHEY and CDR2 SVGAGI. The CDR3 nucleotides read TGTGCCAGCAGTTACGACAGAGTCTCCTACGAGCAGTACTTC. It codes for CASSYDRVSYEQYF.

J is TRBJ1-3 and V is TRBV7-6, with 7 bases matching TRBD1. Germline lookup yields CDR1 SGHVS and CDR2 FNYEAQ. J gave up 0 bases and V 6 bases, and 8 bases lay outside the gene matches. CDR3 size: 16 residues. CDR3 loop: CASSPAGQASGNTIYF. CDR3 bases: TGTGCCAGCAGTCCCGCCGGACAGGCCTCTGGAAACACCATATATTTT.

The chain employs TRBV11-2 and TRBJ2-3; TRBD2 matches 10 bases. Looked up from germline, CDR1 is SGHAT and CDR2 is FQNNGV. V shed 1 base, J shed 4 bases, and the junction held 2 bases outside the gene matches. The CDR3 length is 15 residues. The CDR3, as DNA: TGTGCCAGCAGCTTAGGACTAGCGGGCCCAGATACGCAGTATTTT. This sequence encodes CASSLGLAGPDTQYF. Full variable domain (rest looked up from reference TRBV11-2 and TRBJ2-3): EAGVAQSPRYKIIEKRQSVAFWCNPISGHATLYWYQQILGQGPKLLIQFQNNGVVDDSQLPKDRFSAERLKGVDSTLKIQPAKLEDSAVYLCASSLGLAGPDTQYFGPGTRLTVL.

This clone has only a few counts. The CDR3 region is CASSLARDRGSGGYTF. CDR3 DNA sequence: TGTGCCAGCAGCTTAGCGCGGGACAGGGGGTCAGGTGGCTACACCTTC. V and J are TRBV7-9 and TRBJ1-2, with 11 positions matching TRBD1. V was clipped by 0 bases and J by 7 bases; unmatched bases: 7. CDR3 length: 16 amino acids. Germline V gives CDR1 SEHNR, CDR2 FQNEAQ (reference sequence).

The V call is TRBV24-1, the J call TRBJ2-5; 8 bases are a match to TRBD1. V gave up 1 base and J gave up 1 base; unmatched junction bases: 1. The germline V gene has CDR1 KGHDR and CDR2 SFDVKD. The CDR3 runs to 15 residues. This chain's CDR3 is CATSDFTGGQETQYF. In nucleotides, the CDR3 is TGTGCCACCAGTGATTTTACAGGGGGCCAAGAGACCCAGTACTTC.

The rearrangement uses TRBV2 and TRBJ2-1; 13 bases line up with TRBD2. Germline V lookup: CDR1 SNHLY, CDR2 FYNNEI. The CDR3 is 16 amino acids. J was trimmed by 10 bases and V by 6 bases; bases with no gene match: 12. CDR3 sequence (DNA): TGTGCCAGCAGGAAAACTAGCGGGGGGGCCGGTAACGAGCAGTTCTTC. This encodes CASRKTSGGAGNEQFF.

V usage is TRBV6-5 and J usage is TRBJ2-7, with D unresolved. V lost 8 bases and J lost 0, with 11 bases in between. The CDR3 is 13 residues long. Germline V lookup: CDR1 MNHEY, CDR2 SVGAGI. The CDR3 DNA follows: TGTGCCAGCCAAGGTTGGAGCTCCTACGAGCAGTACTTC. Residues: CASQGWSSYEQYF.

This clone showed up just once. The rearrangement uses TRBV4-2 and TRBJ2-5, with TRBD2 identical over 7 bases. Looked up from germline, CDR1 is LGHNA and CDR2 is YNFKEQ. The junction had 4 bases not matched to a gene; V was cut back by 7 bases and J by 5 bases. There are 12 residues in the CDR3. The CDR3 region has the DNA TGTGCCAGCAAAGGCGGGAGTGAGACCCAGTACTTC. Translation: CASKGGSETQYF.

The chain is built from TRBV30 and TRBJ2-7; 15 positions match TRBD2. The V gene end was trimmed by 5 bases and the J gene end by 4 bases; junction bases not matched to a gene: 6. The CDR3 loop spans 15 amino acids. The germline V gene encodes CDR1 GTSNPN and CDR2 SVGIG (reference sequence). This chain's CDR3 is CAWAGLAGGQYEQYF. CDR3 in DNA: TGTGCCTGGGCTGGACTAGCGGGGGGGCAATACGAGCAGTACTTC.

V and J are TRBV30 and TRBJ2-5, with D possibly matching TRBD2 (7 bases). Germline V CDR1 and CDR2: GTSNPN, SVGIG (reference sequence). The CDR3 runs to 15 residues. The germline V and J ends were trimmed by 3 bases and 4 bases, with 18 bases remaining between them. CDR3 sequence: CAWRAGQTPGETQYF. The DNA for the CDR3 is TGTGCCTGGAGAGCGGGACAAACCCCGGGAGAGACCCAGTACTTC.

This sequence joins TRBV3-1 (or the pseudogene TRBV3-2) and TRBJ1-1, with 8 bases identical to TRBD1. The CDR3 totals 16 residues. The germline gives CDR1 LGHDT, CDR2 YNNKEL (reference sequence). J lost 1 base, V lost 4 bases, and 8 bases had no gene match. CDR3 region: CASSPPRTGRNTEAFF. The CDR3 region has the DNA TGTGCCAGCAGCCCGCCCCGGACAGGGCGGAACACTGAAGCTTTCTTT.

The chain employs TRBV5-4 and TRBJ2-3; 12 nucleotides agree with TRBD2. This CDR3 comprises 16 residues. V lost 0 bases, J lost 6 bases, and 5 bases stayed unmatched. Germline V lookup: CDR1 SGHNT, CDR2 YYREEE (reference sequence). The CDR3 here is CASSLGLAGVGDTQYF. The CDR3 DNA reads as TGTGCCAGCAGCTTGGGACTAGCGGGGGTGGGGGATACGCAGTATTTT. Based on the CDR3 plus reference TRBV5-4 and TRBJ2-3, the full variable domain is ETGVTQSPTHLIKTRGQQVTLRCSSQSGHNTVSWYQQALGQGPQFIFQYYREEENGRGNFPPRFSGLQFPNYSSELNVNALELDDSALYLCASSLGLAGVGDTQYFGPGTRLTVL.

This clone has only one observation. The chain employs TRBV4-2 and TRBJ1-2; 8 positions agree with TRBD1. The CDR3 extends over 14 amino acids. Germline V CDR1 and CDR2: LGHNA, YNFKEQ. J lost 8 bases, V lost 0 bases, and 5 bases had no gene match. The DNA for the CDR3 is TGTGCCAGCAGCCAAGAAACGACAGGGGTAGGCTACACCTTC. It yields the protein CASSQETTGVGYTF.

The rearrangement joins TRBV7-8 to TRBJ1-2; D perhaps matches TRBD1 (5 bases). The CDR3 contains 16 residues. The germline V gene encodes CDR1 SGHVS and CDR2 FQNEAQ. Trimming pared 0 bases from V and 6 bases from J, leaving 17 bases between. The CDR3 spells CASSLASRQGVHGYTF. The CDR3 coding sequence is TGTGCCAGCAGCTTAGCCTCGCGGCAGGGTGTCCATGGCTACACCTTC.

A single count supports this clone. This chain's CDR3 is CASSSDREVSGNTIYF. The CDR3 DNA reads as TGTGCCAGCAGCTCGGACAGGGAGGTGTCTGGAAACACCATATATTTT. The chain is built from TRBV5-6 and TRBJ1-3, with 8 positions matching TRBD1. CDR1 and CDR2 from the germline V gene are SGHDT and YYEEEE. The CDR3 has 16 amino acids. Trimming took 3 bases from V and 1 from J; bases not matched to a gene: 6.

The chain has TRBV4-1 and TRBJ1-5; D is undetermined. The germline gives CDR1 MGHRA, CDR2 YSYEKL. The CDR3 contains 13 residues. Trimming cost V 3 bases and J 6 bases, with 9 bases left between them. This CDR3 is CASSQPGVQPQHF. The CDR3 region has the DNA TGCGCCAGCAGCCAGCCGGGAGTTCAGCCCCAGCATTTT.

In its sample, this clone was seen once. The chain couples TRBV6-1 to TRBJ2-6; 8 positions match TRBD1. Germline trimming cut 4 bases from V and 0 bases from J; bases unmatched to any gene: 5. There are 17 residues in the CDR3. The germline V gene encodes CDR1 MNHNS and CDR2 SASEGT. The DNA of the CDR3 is TGTGCCAGCAGTGTGACAGGGGTCTTCTCTGGGGCCAACGTCCTGACTTTC. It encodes CASSVTGVFSGANVLTF.

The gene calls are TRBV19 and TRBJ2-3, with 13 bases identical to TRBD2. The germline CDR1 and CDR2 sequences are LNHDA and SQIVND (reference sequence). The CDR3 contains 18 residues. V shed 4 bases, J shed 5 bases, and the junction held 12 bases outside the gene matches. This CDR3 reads CASSTGLAGDRARDTQYF. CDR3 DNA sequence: TGTGCCAGTAGTACTGGACTAGCGGGAGATAGAGCACGAGATACGCAGTATTTT.

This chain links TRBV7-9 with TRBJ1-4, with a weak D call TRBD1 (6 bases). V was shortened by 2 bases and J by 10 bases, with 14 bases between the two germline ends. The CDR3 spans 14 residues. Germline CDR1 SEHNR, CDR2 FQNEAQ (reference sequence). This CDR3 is CASSLYSQGLKLFF. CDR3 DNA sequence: TGTGCCAGCAGCTTATATTCTCAGGGGCTAAAACTGTTTTTT.

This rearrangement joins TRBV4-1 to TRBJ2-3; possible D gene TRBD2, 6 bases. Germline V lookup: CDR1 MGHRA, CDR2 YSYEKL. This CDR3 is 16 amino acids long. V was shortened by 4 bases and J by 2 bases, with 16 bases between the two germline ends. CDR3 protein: CASSLDWAGITDTQYF. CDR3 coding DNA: TGCGCCAGCAGCCTCGATTGGGCGGGGATCACAGATACGCAGTATTTT.

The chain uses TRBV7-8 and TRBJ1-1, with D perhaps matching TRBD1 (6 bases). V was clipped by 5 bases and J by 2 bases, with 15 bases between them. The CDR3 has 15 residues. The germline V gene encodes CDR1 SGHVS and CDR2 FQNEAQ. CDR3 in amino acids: CASSAGDKGNTEAFF. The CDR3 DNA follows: TGTGCCAGCAGCGCCGGGGACAAGGGTAACACTGAAGCTTTCTTT.

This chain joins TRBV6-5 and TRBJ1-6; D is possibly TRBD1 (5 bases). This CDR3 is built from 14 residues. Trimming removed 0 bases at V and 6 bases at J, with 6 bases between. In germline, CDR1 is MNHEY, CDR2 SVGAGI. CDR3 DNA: TGTGCCAGCAGTTACTCTAGGGGTAATTCACCCCTCCACTTT. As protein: CASSYSRGNSPLHF.

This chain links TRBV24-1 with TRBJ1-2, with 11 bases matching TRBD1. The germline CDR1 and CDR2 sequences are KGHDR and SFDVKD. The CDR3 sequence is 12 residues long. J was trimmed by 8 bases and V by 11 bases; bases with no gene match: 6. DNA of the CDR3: TGTGCCATAGGACAGGGGGCTCAAGGCTACACCTTC. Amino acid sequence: CAIGQGAQGYTF.

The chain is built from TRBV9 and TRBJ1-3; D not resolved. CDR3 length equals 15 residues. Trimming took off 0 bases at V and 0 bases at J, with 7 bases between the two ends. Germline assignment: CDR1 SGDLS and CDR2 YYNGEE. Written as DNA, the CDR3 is TGTGCCAGCAGCGTAGCGGGTAACTCTGGAAACACCATATATTTT. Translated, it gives CASSVAGNSGNTIYF.

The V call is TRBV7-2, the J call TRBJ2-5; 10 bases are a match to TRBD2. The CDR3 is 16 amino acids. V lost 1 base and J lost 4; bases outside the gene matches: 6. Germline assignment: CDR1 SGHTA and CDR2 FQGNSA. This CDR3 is CASSLVASGGGETQYF. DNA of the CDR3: TGTGCCAGCAGCTTAGTTGCTAGCGGGGGTGGAGAGACCCAGTACTTC.

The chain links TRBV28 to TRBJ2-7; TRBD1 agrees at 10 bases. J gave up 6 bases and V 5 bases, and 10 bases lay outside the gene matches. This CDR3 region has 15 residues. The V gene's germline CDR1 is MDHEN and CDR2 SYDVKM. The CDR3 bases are TGTGCCAGCAGTCCCCCCGGGACAGGGGTGCGCGAGCAGTACTTC. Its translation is CASSPPGTGVREQYF.

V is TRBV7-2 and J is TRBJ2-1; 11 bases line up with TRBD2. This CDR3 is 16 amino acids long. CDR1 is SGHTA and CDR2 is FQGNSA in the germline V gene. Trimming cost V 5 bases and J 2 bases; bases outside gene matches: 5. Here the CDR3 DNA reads TGTGCCAGCAGCCAAACTAGCGGGGGTCCCTACAATGAGCAGTTCTTC. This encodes CASSQTSGGPYNEQFF.

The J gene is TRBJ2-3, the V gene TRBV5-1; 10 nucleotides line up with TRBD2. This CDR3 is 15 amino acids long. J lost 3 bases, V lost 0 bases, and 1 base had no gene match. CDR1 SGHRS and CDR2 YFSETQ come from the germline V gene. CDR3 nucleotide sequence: TGCGCCAGCAGCTTGGTACTAGCGGGAACAGATACGCAGTATTTT. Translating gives CASSLVLAGTDTQYF. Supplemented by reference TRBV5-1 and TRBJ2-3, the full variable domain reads KAGVTQTPRYLIKTRGQQVTLSCSPISGHRSVSWYQQTPGQGLQFLFEYFSETQRNKGNFPGRFSGRQFSNSRSEMNVSTLELGDSALYLCASSLVLAGTDTQYFGPGTRLTVL.